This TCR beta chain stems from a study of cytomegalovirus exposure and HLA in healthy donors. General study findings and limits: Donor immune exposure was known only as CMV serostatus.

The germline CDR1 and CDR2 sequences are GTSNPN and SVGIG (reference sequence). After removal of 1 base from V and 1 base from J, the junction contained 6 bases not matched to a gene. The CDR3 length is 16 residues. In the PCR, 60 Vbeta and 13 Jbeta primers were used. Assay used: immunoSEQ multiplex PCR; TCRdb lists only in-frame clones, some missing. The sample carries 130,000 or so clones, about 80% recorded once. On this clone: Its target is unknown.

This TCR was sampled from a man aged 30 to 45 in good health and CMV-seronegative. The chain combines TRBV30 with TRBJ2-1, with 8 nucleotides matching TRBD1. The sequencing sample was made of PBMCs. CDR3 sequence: CAWSARTGSSYNEQFF. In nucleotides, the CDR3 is TGTGCCTGGAGTGCGAGGACAGGGAGTTCCTACAATGAGCAGTTCTTC.